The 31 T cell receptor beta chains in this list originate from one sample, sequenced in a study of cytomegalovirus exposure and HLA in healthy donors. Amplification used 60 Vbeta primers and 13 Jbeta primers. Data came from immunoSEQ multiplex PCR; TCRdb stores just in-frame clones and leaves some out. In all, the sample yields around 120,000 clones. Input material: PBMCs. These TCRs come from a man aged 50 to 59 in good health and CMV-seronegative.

CDR3: CASSPGVANQPQHF. CDR3 nucleotides: TGTGCCAGCAGTCCCGGGGTGGCCAATCAGCCCCAGCATTTT. The V and J genes are TRBV27 and TRBJ1-5; no reliable D call. The V gene's germline CDR1 is MNHEY and CDR2 SMNVEV (reference sequence). The CDR3 is 14 residues long. The ends were cut back, 5 bases at V and 3 bases at J, with 11 bases in the middle.

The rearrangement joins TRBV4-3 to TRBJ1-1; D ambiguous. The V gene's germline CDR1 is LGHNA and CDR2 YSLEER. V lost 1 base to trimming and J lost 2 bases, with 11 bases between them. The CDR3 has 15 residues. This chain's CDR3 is CASSQGALSNTEAFF. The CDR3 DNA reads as TGCGCCAGCAGCCAAGGTGCGCTCTCAAACACTGAAGCTTTCTTT.

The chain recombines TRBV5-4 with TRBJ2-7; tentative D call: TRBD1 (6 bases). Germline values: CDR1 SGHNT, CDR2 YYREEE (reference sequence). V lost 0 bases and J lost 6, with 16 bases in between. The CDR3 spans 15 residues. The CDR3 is CASSLAWGQAVEQYF. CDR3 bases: TGTGCCAGCAGCTTGGCCTGGGGACAAGCTGTCGAGCAGTACTTC.

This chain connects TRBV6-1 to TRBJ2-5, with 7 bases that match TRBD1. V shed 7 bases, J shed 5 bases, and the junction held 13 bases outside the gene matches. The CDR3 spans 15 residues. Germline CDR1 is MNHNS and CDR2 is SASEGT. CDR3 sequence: CASITTDRPIETQYF. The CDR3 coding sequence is TGTGCCAGCATAACAACGGACAGGCCCATCGAGACCCAGTACTTC.

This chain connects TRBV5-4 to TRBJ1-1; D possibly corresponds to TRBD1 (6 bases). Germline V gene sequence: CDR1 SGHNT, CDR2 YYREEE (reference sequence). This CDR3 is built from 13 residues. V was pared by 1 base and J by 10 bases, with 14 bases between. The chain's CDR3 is CASSLWEGGRAFF. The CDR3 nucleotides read TGTGCCAGCAGCTTGTGGGAGGGGGGGAGAGCTTTCTTT.

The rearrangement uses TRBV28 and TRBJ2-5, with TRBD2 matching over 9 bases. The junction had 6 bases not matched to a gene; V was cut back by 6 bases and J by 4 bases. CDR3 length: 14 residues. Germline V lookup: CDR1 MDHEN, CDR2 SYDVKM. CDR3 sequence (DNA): TGTGCCAGCAGACCTAGCGGGATTGCAGAGACCCAGTACTTC. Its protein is CASRPSGIAETQYF.

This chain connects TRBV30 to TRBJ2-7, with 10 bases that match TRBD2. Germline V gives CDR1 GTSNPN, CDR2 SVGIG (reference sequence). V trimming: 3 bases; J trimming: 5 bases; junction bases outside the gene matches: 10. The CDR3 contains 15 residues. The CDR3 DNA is TGTGCCTGGAGCGTAGGGGGGACTAGCGTGAACGAGCAGTACTTC. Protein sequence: CAWSVGGTSVNEQYF. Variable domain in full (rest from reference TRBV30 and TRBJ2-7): SQTIHQWPATLVQPVGSPLSLECTVEGTSNPNLYWYRQAAGRGLQLLFYSVGIGQISSEVPQNLSASRPQDRQFILSSKKLLLSDSGFYLCAWSVGGTSVNEQYFGPGTRLTVT.

CDR3 DNA: TGTGCCAGCAGTTACTCGGAAAGGGGTTTCGAGCAGTACTTC. Its translation: CASSYSERGFEQYF. V and J are TRBV6-5 and TRBJ2-7; a weak D match, TRBD1 (5 bases). Trimming took off 0 bases at V and 6 bases at J, with 12 bases between the two ends. The germline V gene has CDR1 MNHEY and CDR2 SVGAGI. The CDR3 sequence is 14 residues long.

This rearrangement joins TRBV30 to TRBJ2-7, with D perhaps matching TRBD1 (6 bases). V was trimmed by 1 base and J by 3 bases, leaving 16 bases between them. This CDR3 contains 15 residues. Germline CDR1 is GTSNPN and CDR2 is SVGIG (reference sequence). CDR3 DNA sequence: TGTGCCTGGAGTGGTCGTGGGACATCGTACTACGAGCAGTACTTC. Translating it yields CAWSGRGTSYYEQYF.

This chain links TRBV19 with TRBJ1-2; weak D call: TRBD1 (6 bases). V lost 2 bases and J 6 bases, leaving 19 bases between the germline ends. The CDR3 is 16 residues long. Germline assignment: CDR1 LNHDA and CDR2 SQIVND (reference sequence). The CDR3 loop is CASSISPGQGYDGYTF. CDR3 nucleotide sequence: TGTGCCAGTAGTATATCCCCGGGACAAGGTTACGATGGCTACACCTTC.

In nucleotides, the CDR3 is TGTGCCAGCAGCCCCTCCCCTAGCGAGCAGTACTTC. Protein: CASSPSPSEQYF. The chain joins TRBV27 to TRBJ2-7; D call uncertain. The V and J ends lost 6 bases and 6 bases respectively, with 12 bases between them. Germline assignment: CDR1 MNHEY and CDR2 SMNVEV (reference sequence). The CDR3 sequence is 12 residues long.

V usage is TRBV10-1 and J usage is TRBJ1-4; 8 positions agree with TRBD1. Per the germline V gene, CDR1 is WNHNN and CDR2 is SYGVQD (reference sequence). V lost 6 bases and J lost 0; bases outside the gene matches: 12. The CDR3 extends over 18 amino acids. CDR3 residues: CASRGRDRTTATNEKLFF. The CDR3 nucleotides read TGCGCCAGCAGGGGGAGGGACAGGACTACTGCAACTAATGAAAAACTGTTTTTT.

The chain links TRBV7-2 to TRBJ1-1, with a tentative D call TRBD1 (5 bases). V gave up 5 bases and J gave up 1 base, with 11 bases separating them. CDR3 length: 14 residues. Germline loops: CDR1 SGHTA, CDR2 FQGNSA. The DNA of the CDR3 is TGTGCCAGCAGCCTAGGGACTTCGAACACTGAAGCTTTCTTT. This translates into CASSLGTSNTEAFF.

This CDR3 is CASGGLAAYEQYF. The CDR3 bases are TGTGCCAGCGGGGGTCTAGCGGCCTACGAGCAGTACTTC. This chain links TRBV6-1 with TRBJ2-7; 7 nucleotides line up with TRBD2. Germline CDR1 MNHNS, CDR2 SASEGT. The junction had 6 bases not matched to a gene; V was cut back by 8 bases and J by 2 bases. The CDR3 is made up of 13 amino acids.

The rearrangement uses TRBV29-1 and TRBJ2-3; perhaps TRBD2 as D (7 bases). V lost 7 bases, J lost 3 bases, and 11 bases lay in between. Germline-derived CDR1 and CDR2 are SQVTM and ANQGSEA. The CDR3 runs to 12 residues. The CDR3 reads CSGEGGTDTQYF. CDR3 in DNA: TGCAGCGGCGAGGGGGGGACAGATACGCAGTATTTT.

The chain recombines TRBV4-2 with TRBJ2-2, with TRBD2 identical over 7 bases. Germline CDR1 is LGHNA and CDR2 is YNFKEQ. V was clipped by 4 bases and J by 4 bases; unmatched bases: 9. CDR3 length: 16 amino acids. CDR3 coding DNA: TGTGCCAGCAGCCCCCGTGCGGGGAGGGTCACCGGGGAGCTGTTTTTT. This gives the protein CASSPRAGRVTGELFF.

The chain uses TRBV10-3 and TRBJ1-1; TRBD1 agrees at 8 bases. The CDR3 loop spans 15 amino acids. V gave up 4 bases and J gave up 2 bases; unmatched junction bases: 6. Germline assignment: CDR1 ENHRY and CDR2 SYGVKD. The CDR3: CAISASGGENTEAFF. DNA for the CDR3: TGTGCCATCAGTGCATCAGGGGGCGAAAACACTGAAGCTTTCTTT.

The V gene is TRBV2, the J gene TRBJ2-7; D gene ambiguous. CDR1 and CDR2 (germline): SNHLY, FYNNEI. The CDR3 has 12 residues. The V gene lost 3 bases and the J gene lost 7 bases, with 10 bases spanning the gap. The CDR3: CASSDHGGEQYF. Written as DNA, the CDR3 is TGTGCCAGCAGTGACCACGGCGGAGAGCAGTACTTC.

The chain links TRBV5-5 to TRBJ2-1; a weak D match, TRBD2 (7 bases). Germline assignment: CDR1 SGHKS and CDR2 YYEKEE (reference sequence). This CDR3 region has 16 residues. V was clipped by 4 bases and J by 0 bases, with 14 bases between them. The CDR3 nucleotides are TGTGCCAGCAGCGTGGGGGGGCCGAGCTCCTACAATGAGCAGTTCTTC. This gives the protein CASSVGGPSSYNEQFF.

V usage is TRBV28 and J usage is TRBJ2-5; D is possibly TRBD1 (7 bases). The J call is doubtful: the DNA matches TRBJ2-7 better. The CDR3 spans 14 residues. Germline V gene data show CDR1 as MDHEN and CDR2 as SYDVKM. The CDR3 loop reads CASSFQGGTYEQYF. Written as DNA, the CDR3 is TGTGCCAGCAGTTTTCAGGGGGGCACCTACGAGCAGTACTTC.

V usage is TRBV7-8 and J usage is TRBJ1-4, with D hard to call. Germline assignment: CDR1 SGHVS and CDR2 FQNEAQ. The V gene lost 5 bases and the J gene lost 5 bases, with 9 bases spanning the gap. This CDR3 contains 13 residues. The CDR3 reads CASSGGRNEKLFF. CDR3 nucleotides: TGTGCCAGCAGCGGAGGGAGGAATGAAAAACTGTTTTTT.

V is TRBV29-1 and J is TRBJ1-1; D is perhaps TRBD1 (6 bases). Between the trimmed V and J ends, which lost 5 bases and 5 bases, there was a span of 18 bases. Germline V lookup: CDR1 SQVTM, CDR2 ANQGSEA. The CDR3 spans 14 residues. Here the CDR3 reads CSVTARGGYTEAFF. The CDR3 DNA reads TGCAGCGTTACCGCGCGGGGGGGCTATACTGAAGCTTTCTTT.

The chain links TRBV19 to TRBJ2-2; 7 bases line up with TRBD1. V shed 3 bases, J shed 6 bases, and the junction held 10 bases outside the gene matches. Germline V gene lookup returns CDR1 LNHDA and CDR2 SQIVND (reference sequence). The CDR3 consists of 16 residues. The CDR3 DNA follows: TGTGCCAGTAGTATCATGTCAGGGGGTTCACCCGGGGAGCTGTTTTTT. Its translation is CASSIMSGGSPGELFF.

The CDR3, as DNA: TGTGCCAGCAGCTTGGGAGGAGCAACTAATGAAAAACTGTTTTTT. Its protein is CASSLGGATNEKLFF. V usage is TRBV5-4 and J usage is TRBJ1-4; D uncertain. Germline loops: CDR1 SGHNT, CDR2 YYREEE (reference sequence). The V end lost 0 bases, the J end lost 0 bases, and 6 bases lay between the germline ends. The CDR3 covers 15 residues.

The CDR3 region has the DNA TGTGCCAGCAGCCCATTGGGGCTGCCCGTTTTCACGCAGTATTTT. It translates to CASSPLGLPVFTQYF. The gene calls are TRBV11-3 and TRBJ2-3, with D possibly TRBD1 on 5 matching bases. Germline V lookup: CDR1 SGHNT, CDR2 YENEEA. CDR3 length: 15 amino acids. Trimming took off 5 bases at V and 9 bases at J, with 21 bases between the two ends.

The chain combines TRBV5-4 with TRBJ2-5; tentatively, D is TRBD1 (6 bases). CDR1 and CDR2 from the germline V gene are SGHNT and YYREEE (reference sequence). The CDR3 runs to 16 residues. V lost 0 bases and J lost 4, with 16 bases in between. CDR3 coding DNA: TGTGCCAGCAGCTTGGCTCCGGCAGGGGTACCAGAGACCCAGTACTTC. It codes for CASSLAPAGVPETQYF. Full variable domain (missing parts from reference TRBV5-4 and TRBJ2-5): ETGVTQSPTHLIKTRGQQVTLRCSSQSGHNTVSWYQQALGQGPQFIFQYYREEENGRGNFPPRFSGLQFPNYSSELNVNALELDDSALYLCASSLAPAGVPETQYFGPGTRLLVL.

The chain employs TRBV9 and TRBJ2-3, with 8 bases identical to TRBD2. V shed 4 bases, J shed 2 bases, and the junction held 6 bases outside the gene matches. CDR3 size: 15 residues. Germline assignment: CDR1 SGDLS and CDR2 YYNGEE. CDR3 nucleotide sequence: TGTGCCAGCAGCTTTAGCGGGGCAAACACAGATACGCAGTATTTT. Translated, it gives CASSFSGANTDTQYF.

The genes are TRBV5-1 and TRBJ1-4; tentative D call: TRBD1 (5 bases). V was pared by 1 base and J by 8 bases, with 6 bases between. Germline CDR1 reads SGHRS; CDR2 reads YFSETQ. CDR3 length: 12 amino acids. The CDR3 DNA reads TGCGCCAGCAGCTTGTGGGGCGAAAAACTGTTTTTT. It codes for CASSLWGEKLFF.

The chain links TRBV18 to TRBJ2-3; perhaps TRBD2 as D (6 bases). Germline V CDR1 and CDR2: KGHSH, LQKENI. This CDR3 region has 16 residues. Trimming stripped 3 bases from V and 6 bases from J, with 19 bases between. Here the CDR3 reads CASSPPGPGRGDTQYF. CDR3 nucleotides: TGTGCCAGCTCACCTCCCGGCCCAGGCCGGGGGGATACGCAGTATTTT.

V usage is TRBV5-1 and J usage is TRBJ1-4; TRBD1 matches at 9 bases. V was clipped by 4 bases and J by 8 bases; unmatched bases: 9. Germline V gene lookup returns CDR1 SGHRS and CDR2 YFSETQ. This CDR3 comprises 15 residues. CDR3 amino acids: CASSPGTGPGEKLFF. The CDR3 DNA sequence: TGCGCCAGCAGCCCAGGGACAGGGCCAGGCGAAAAACTGTTTTTT.

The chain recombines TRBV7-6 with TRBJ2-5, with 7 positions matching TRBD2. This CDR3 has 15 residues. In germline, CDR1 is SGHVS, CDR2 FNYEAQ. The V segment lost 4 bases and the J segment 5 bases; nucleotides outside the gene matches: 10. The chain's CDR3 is CASSSRSGTGETQYF. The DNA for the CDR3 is TGTGCCAGCAGCTCCAGAAGCGGGACGGGGGAGACCCAGTACTTC.